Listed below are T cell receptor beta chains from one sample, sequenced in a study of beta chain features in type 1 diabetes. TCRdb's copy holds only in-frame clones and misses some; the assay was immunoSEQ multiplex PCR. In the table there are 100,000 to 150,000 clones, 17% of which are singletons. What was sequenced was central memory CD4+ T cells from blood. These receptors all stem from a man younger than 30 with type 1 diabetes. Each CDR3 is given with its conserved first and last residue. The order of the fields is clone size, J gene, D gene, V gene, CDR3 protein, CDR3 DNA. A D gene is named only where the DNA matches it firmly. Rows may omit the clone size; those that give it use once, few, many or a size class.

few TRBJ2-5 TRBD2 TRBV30 CAWSPLGAGGKETQYF TGTGCCTGGAGCCCCCTGGGAGCGGGGGGTAAAGAGACCCAGTACTTC
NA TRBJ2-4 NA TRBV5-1 CASSLEAKNIQYF TGCGCCAGCAGCTTGGAGGCCAAAAACATTCAGTACTTC
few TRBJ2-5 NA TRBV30 CAWSVFTGSETQYF TGTGCCTGGAGTGTTTTTACGGGATCGGAGACCCAGTACTTC
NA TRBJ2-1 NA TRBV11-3 CASSLDDRNYNEQFF TGTGCCAGCAGCTTAGACGACAGGAACTACAATGAGCAGTTCTTC
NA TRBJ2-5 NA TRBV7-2 CASSLGPGFQETQYF TGTGCCAGCAGCTTAGGCCCTGGGTTCCAAGAGACCCAGTACTTC
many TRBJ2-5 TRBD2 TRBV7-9 CASSRPVAGARQETQYF TGTGCCAGCAGCCGGCCCGTAGCGGGAGCGCGGCAAGAGACCCAGTACTTC
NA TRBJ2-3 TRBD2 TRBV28 CASSPAHGGAADTQYF TGTGCCAGCAGTCCCGCTCACGGGGGGGCGGCAGATACGCAGTATTTT
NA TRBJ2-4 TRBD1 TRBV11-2 CASAGTGGPKNIQYF TGTGCCAGCGCAGGGACAGGAGGTCCCAAAAACATTCAGTACTTC
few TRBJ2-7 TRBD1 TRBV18 CASSPGTGGYEQYF TGTGCCAGCTCACCCGGGACAGGGGGTTACGAGCAGTACTTC
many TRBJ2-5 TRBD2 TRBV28 CASSSQREGRQETQYF TGTGCCAGCAGTTCCCAACGGGAGGGGCGACAAGAGACCCAGTACTTC
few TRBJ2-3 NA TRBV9 CASSVGGIGGTQYF TGTGCCAGCAGTGTCGGAGGGATTGGGGGAACGCAGTATTTT
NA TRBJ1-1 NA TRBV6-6 CASSRLNTEAFF TGTGCCAGCAGCCGATTGAACACTGAAGCTTTCTTT
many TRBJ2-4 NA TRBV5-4 CASSADRNIQYF TGTGCCAGCAGCGCGGACAGAAACATTCAGTACTTC
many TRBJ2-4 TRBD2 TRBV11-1 CASSRGLAENIQYF TGTGCCAGCAGCCGAGGACTAGCGGAAAACATTCAGTACTTC
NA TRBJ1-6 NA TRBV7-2 CATLTDNNSPLHF TGTGCCACCCTAACGGATAATAATTCACCCCTCCACTTT
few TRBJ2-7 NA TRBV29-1 CSVLGGITYEQYF TGCAGCGTTCTCGGGGGTATTACCTACGAGCAGTACTTC
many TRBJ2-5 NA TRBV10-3 CAISETPEGYQETQYF TGTGCCATCAGTGAGACCCCAGAGGGGTACCAAGAGACCCAGTACTTC
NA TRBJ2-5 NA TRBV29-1 CSVVRNRDFQETQYF TGCAGCGTTGTTCGGAACCGGGACTTCCAAGAGACCCAGTACTTC
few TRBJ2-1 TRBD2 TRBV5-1 CASSLAASGNNEQFF TGCGCCAGCAGCTTGGCGGCTAGCGGAAACAATGAGCAGTTCTTC
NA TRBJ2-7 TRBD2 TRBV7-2 CASSIPRGGRFYEQYF TGTGCCAGCAGCATCCCCCGAGGCGGGAGATTCTACGAGCAGTACTTC
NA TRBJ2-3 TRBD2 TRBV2 CASRGGTSGRGGTQYF TGTGCCAGCAGGGGCGGGACTAGCGGTCGCGGGGGTACGCAGTATTTT
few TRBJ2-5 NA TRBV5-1 CASSFDQGRGETQYF TGCGCCAGCAGTTTTGATCAGGGGAGAGGAGAGACCCAGTACTTC
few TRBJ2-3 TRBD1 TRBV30 CAWTSESGTGTFTQYF TGTGCCTGGACCTCAGAAAGTGGGACAGGGACTTTTACGCAGTATTTT
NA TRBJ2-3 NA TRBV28 CASCRETDTQYF TGTGCCAGCTGCAGGGAAACAGATACGCAGTATTTT
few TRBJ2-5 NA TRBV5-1 CASSWAGTEEETQYF TGCGCCAGCAGCTGGGCCGGGACCGAAGAAGAGACCCAGTACTTC
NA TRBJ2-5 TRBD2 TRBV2 CASSERRGALETQYF TGTGCCAGCAGTGAAAGGCGGGGGGCCCTAGAGACCCAGTACTTC
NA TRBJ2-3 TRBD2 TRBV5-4 CASSPTSGGSTDTQYF TGTGCCAGCAGCCCGACTAGCGGAGGAAGCACAGATACGCAGTATTTT
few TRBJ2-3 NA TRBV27 CASSLGTRGGLSTDTQYF TGTGCCAGCTCCCTAGGGACCCGCGGGGGCCTAAGCACAGATACGCAGTATTTT
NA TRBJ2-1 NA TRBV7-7 CASSSLGQWDEQFF TGTGCTAGCAGCAGCCTGGGCCAGTGGGATGAGCAGTTCTTC
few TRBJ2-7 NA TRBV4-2 CASSQDFGDEQYF TGTGCCAGCAGCCAAGATTTCGGGGACGAGCAGTACTTC
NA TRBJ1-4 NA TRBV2 CASSEAQEKLFF TGTGCCAGCAGTGAAGCGCAAGAAAAACTGTTTTTT
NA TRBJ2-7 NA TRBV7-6 CASSPTSYEQYF TGTGCCAGCAGCCCGACCTCCTACGAGCAGTACTTC
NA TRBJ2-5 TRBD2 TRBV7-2 CASRSGGDQETQYF TGTGCCAGCAGAAGCGGGGGTGACCAAGAGACCCAGTACTTC